A selection of T cell receptor beta chains follows, all from one sample in a study of identical twins. TCRdb ran MiXCR on the 5' RACE reads and lists one entry per CDR3 protein. The table shows about 570,000 distinct CDR3 sequences, with 9.6% occurring only once. This sample also belongs to another study, concerning yellow fever vaccine responses in identical twins.

Sequenced sample: PBMCs. These receptors all come from a woman younger than 35 in good health. Both conserved end residues are part of each CDR3. Each record gives: clone size, V gene, J gene, D gene, CDR3 DNA, CDR3 protein. The D gene is left open where the match is weak. Clone size appears in some rows only: once, few, many, or a class for an expanded clone.

>few|TRBV6-2/TRBV6-3|TRBJ2-3|TRBD2
TGTGCCAGCAGTTACTCGGGACTAGCGGGACGACGCACAGATACGCAGTATTTT
CASSYSGLAGRRTDTQYF
>-|TRBV2|TRBJ2-1|TRBD2
TGTGCCAGCCGGAACGGCTTTACCCCTAGCGGACTCGACAATGAGCAGTTCTTC
CASRNGFTPSGLDNEQFF
>-|TRBV21-1|TRBJ2-2|-
TGTGCCAGCAGCAAAGTAACCCTAAGCGGGGGTGAATCCGGGGAGCTGTTTTTT
CASSKVTLSGGESGELFF
>few|TRBV29-1|TRBJ1-1|-
TGCAGCGTTGAAATGGGGGACGCTTTCTTT
CSVEMGDAFF
>few|TRBV5-1|TRBJ2-3|-
TGCGCCAGCAGCTTGTCGGGAGTCCCGGGAGATACGCAGTATTTT
CASSLSGVPGDTQYF
>many|TRBV20-1|TRBJ2-3|-
TGCAGTGCTATCGGAGACTTCCCGGGCACAGATACGCAGTATTTT
CSAIGDFPGTDTQYF
>few|TRBV7-9|TRBJ2-1|TRBD2
TGTGCCAGCAGCCACCGACTAGCGGGAGGGGTCCGCAATGAGCAGTTCTTC
CASSHRLAGGVRNEQFF
>few|TRBV20-1|TRBJ2-1|-
TGCAGTGCTAGACCCGGGACATCTGGCCCCTACAATGAGCAGTTCTTC
CSARPGTSGPYNEQFF
>-|TRBV6-2/TRBV6-3|TRBJ2-3|TRBD2
TGTGCCAGCAGTTACCTCCTAGCGGGGAGCACAGATACGCAGTATTTT
CASSYLLAGSTDTQYF
>many|TRBV7-2|TRBJ2-7|TRBD1
TGTGCCAGCAGCCGGACAGGGGGCAACTACGAGCAGTACTTC
CASSRTGGNYEQYF
>many|TRBV29-1|TRBJ1-5|-
TGCAGCGTTGGGACAGTCAATCAGCCCCAGCATTTT
CSVGTVNQPQHF
>-|TRBV20-1|TRBJ2-7|TRBD1
TGCAGTGCTAGAGTACCTCCCGGGACAGTATCGGTCGAGCAGTACTTC
CSARVPPGTVSVEQYF
>-|TRBV15|TRBJ2-5|TRBD1
TGTGCCACCAGCAGGGCCCACAGGGGGTCCCAAGAGACCCAGTACTTC
CATSRAHRGSQETQYF
>-|TRBV7-2|TRBJ2-5|TRBD1
TGTGCCAGCAGCACCGGGACAGTACAAGAGACCCAGTACTTC
CASSTGTVQETQYF
>-|TRBV11-3|TRBJ2-1|TRBD2
TGTGCCAGCAGCTTAATGACCTCTAGCGGGGACAACAATGAGCAGTTCTTC
CASSLMTSSGDNNEQFF
>few|TRBV11-2|TRBJ1-1|-
TGTGCCAGCAGCTATGGGACCTACACTGAAGCTTTCTTT
CASSYGTYTEAFF
>-|TRBV6-2/TRBV6-3|TRBJ2-2|-
TGTGCCAGCAGATTAGACGGGGACACCGGGGAGCTGTTTTTT
CASRLDGDTGELFF
>-|TRBV11-2|TRBJ1-6|TRBD1
TGTGCCAGCAGCTTGACAGGGGAAAATTCACCCCTCCACTTT
CASSLTGENSPLHF
>-|TRBV28|TRBJ2-7|-
TGTGCCAGCAGTCCCGGACGGGGTCAGTACTTC
CASSPGRGQYF
>few|TRBV20-1|TRBJ2-7|-
TGCAGTGCTAGAGTGGGGGTCGAGCAGTACTTC
CSARVGVEQYF
>few|TRBV28|TRBJ2-7|TRBD1
TGTGCCAGCAGACCCCACAGGGGGCTCGAGCAGTACTTC
CASRPHRGLEQYF
>many|TRBV25-1|TRBJ2-1|-
TGTGCCAGCAGATCCCCCGCGTTTAGGATGAATGAGCAGTTCTTC
CASRSPAFRMNEQFF
>-|TRBV7-6|TRBJ2-7|TRBD2
TGTGCCAGCAGCTTATCGGGGGGGACTGTAAGCGAGCAGTACTTC
CASSLSGGTVSEQYF
>few|TRBV12-3/TRBV12-4|TRBJ2-7|-
TGTGCCAGCAGTTTCGGGGGGCCAGTAAACGAGCAGTACTTC
CASSFGGPVNEQYF
>many|TRBV25-1|TRBJ2-7|-
TGTGCCAGCAGTGTCCCTCGGGGGGAGCAGTACTTC
CASSVPRGEQYF
>many|TRBV27|TRBJ2-2|-
TGTGCCAGCAGACCCACTAGCTCGGGAGCCGGGGAGCTGTTTTTT
CASRPTSSGAGELFF
>few|TRBV18|TRBJ2-3|-
TGTGCCAGCTCACCGCCGGGACCGGGCCCAGATACGCAGTATTTT
CASSPPGPGPDTQYF
>many|TRBV6-1|TRBJ2-3|TRBD2
TGTGCCAGCAGGAAGACTAGCGGTCCATATACGCAGTATTTT
CASRKTSGPYTQYF
>many|TRBV12-3/TRBV12-4|TRBJ2-2|-
TGTGCCAGCCGCTACGCAAGCGGGAACACCGGGGAGCTGTTTTTT
CASRYASGNTGELFF
>-|TRBV6-1|TRBJ1-1|TRBD1
TGTGCCAGCAGAGGACAGGGTAGAGACACTGAAGCTTTCTTT
CASRGQGRDTEAFF
>-|TRBV20-1|TRBJ2-1|-
TGCAGTGTTTTTAAGGGGGAACTAAAGTACAATGAGCAGTTCTTC
CSVFKGELKYNEQFF
>many|TRBV6-2/TRBV6-3|TRBJ2-2|TRBD1
TGCGCCAGCAGCCTCCGGACAGGGAACACCGGGGAGCTGTTTTTT
CASSLRTGNTGELFF
>few|TRBV10-3|TRBJ2-2|-
TGTGCCATCATTGAAGGGGCCACCGGGGAGCTGTTTTTT
CAIIEGATGELFF
>many|TRBV10-2|TRBJ1-2|-
TGCGCCAGCACGGCAGGGACCCTCTATGGCTACACCTTC
CASTAGTLYGYTF
>few|TRBV28|TRBJ2-5|-
TGTGCCAGCAGTTTCCCGGGGTGGCAAGAGACCCAGTACTTC
CASSFPGWQETQYF
>few|TRBV5-1|TRBJ2-7|-
TGCGCCAGCAGTGAACTAGCAAGCTCCTACGAGCAGTACTTC
CASSELASSYEQYF
>few|TRBV5-1|TRBJ1-3|-
TGCGCCAGCAGCTCGACAGTCTCTGGAAACACCATATATTTT
CASSSTVSGNTIYF
>few|TRBV28|TRBJ2-7|-
TGTGCCAGCAGTTTACGAACGGGACTCAACTCCTACGAGCAGTACTTC
CASSLRTGLNSYEQYF
>many|TRBV7-2|TRBJ2-7|TRBD2
TGTGCCAGCAGCGCCGCCCGGGGAGGGACCGATGTTTACGAGCAGTACTTC
CASSAARGGTDVYEQYF
>many|TRBV20-1|TRBJ2-7|TRBD1
TGCAGTGCTCTGACAGGGCGGTCCTACGAGCAGTACTTC
CSALTGRSYEQYF
>-|TRBV27|TRBJ2-1|TRBD1
TGTGCCAGCAGTTTAGAGGGCCCAGGGGGCTACAATGAGCAGTTCTTC
CASSLEGPGGYNEQFF
>-|TRBV24-1|TRBJ1-5|-
TGTGCCACCAGGACCCCCGGCAGTAACAATCAGCCCCAGCATTTT
CATRTPGSNNQPQHF
>few|TRBV30|TRBJ2-1|TRBD2
TGTGCCTGGAGTGTTGGTACTAGCGGGTTTTACAATGAGCAGTTCTTC
CAWSVGTSGFYNEQFF
>-|TRBV7-3|TRBJ2-1|-
TGTGCCAGCAGCGTGGGGCCCGCAGTCTACAATGAGCAGTTCTTC
CASSVGPAVYNEQFF
>-|TRBV2|TRBJ2-1|-
TGTGCCAGCAGTGCCCCTTTAACCAAAGCGGAGTATGAGCAGTTCTTC
CASSAPLTKAEYEQFF
>-|TRBV12-3/TRBV12-4|TRBJ2-1|-
TGTGCCAGCAGTTTTGGGGCCGCAGTTCAGCAGTTCTTC
CASSFGAAVQQFF
>-|TRBV28|TRBJ2-1|-
TGTGCCAGCACTAACCTAGGAGGATTTTACAATGAGCAGTTCTTC
CASTNLGGFYNEQFF
>-|TRBV7-9|TRBJ2-7|-
TGTGCCAGCGGAGGTGAGGGCAAGGCCGTCGAGCAGTACTTC
CASGGEGKAVEQYF
>-|TRBV5-1|TRBJ2-7|TRBD2
TGCGCCAGCAGCTTGGGCTCGTTAAGCGGGAAGCTCTACGAGCAGTACTTC
CASSLGSLSGKLYEQYF
>once|TRBV4-3|TRBJ2-3|-
TGCGCCAGCAGCCAAGCGACGGCCCAGGATACGCAGTATTTT
CASSQATAQDTQYF
>few|TRBV29-1|TRBJ2-1|-
TGCAGCGTCCGAGACACGAGCTCCTACAATGAGCAGTTCTTC
CSVRDTSSYNEQFF